Listed below are T cell receptor beta chains from one sample, sequenced in a study of lymphopenia after photon versus proton radiotherapy. Repertoires were generated with immunoSEQ multiplex PCR, while TCRdb's copy carries only in-frame clones and drops some. The table includes approximately 66,000 clones, roughly 86% detected once. This specimen consisted of peripheral blood, obtained from a patient treated with photon-based radiotherapy. These receptors originate from a man in his forties with gastric cancer. Both conserved end residues are part of each CDR3. D genes are given only for firm matches. Size values are once, few and many counts, or a class for expanded clones, and some rows have none.

D,V,J,size,CDR3,DNA
.,TRBV6-1,TRBJ1-2,.,CASASGLNYGYTF,TGTGCCAGCGCCTCGGGGCTGAACTATGGCTACACCTTC
.,TRBV19,TRBJ1-1,.,CASRWGNTEAFF,TGTGCCAGCAGATGGGGGAACACTGAAGCTTTCTTT
.,TRBV4-3,TRBJ2-3,.,CASSQAPGGGRTDTQYF,TGCGCCAGCAGCCAGGCCCCCGGGGGCGGGCGGACAGATACGCAGTATTTT
.,TRBV19,TRBJ1-3,few,CASSSGRGGTIYF,TGTGCCAGTAGTTCCGGACGCGGGGGCACCATATATTTT
TRBD2,TRBV7-6,TRBJ2-2,.,CASSRTSGDITGELFF,TGTGCCAGCAGCCGGACTAGCGGGGATATTACCGGGGAGCTGTTTTTT
.,TRBV10-3,TRBJ2-7,.,CAISEPDWLGIGEQYF,TGTGCCATCAGTGAGCCCGATTGGTTAGGTATCGGGGAGCAGTACTTC
TRBD1,TRBV2,TRBJ1-1,.,CASSERPGQGFEAFF,TGTGCCAGCAGTGAACGTCCGGGACAGGGGTTTGAAGCTTTCTTT
TRBD1,TRBV7-2,TRBJ1-4,once,CASSSPTGTGGEKLFF,TGTGCCAGCAGCTCCCCGACCGGGACAGGGGGTGAAAAACTGTTTTTT
.,TRBV7-8,TRBJ2-3,.,CASSLVSNLGGDTQYF,TGTGCCAGCAGCTTAGTCAGCAACCTTGGTGGAGATACGCAGTATTTT
.,TRBV7-8,TRBJ2-1,.,CASSLLVNEQFF,TGTGCCAGCAGCTTATTGGTCAATGAGCAGTTCTTC
TRBD1,TRBV7-9,TRBJ1-2,.,CASSSGTGIYGYTF,TGTGCCAGCAGCTCCGGGACAGGGATTTATGGCTACACCTTC
TRBD1,TRBV27,TRBJ1-1,.,CASSLTIPGQRKNTEAFF,TGTGCCAGCAGTTTAACAATCCCGGGACAGCGGAAGAACACTGAAGCTTTCTTT
TRBD2,TRBV18,TRBJ2-7,once,CASSPGVAGGPTYEQYF,TGTGCCAGCTCACCAGGGGTAGCGGGGGGACCTACCTACGAGCAGTACTTC
.,TRBV13,TRBJ2-2,.,CASSLLGGGELFF,TGTGCCAGTTCCCTTCTTGGTGGCGGGGAGCTGTTTTTT
.,TRBV7-9,TRBJ2-3,.,CASSLEGRPGEDTQYF,TGTGCCAGCAGCTTAGAGGGCCGGCCAGGTGAGGATACGCAGTATTTT
TRBD1,TRBV10-3,TRBJ2-7,.,CAISGDRQGAAYEQYF,TGTGCCATCAGTGGTGATAGACAGGGGGCAGCCTACGAGCAGTACTTC
.,TRBV10-3,TRBJ2-7,.,CAISATGTGEQYF,TGTGCCATCAGTGCAACAGGGACGGGCGAGCAGTACTTC
.,TRBV7-9,TRBJ2-1,few,CASSLEGGYNEQFF,TGTGCCAGCAGCTTAGAGGGGGGCTACAATGAGCAGTTCTTC
TRBD1,TRBV18,TRBJ1-2,.,CASSRGQGTSNYGYTF,TGTGCCAGCTCACGCGGACAGGGGACCTCTAACTATGGCTACACCTTC
TRBD2,TRBV7-2,TRBJ2-5,.,CASSSVLAGGPRETQYF,TGTGCCAGCAGCTCGGTTCTAGCGGGGGGGCCTAGAGAGACCCAGTACTTC
.,TRBV7-9,TRBJ2-2,.,CASSPGSRLSTGELFF,TGTGCCAGCAGCCCCGGTTCGCGGTTAAGCACCGGGGAGCTGTTTTTT
.,TRBV7-9,TRBJ1-1,medium-sized,CASSPGQSNTEAFF,TGTGCCAGCAGCCCAGGACAGAGTAACACTGAAGCTTTCTTT
.,TRBV29-1,TRBJ1-5,.,CSVSRGSNQPQHF,TGCAGCGTGTCCAGGGGTTCAAATCAGCCCCAGCATTTT
TRBD1,TRBV7-2,TRBJ1-6,few,CASSLVDRGNSPLHF,TGTGCCAGCAGCTTAGTCGACAGGGGTAATTCACCCCTCCACTTT
.,TRBV11-1,TRBJ2-7,.,CASSLRDPEAQYF,TGTGCCAGCAGCTTAAGGGACCCCGAGGCGCAGTACTTC
TRBD1,TRBV7-2,TRBJ1-2,once,CASSSHQGAFNYGYTF,TGTGCCAGCAGCTCCCATCAGGGGGCTTTTAACTATGGCTACACCTTC
TRBD1,TRBV2,TRBJ2-6,once,CASSPGQGKSSGANVLTF,TGTGCCAGCAGTCCCGGACAGGGGAAGAGCTCTGGGGCCAACGTCCTGACTTTC
.,TRBV4-2,TRBJ1-1,.,CASSQRPGYTEAFF,TGTGCCAGCAGCCAACGGCCTGGTTACACTGAAGCTTTCTTT
TRBD2,TRBV5-1,TRBJ2-5,.,CASSLGGSSGGFTETQYF,TGCGCCAGCAGCTTGGGAGGTAGTAGCGGGGGTTTCACGGAGACCCAGTACTTC
TRBD1,TRBV9,TRBJ1-4,.,CASSPRTGGLEKLFF,TGTGCCAGCAGCCCGCGGACAGGGGGACTGGAAAAACTGTTTTTT
.,TRBV5-6,TRBJ1-6,few,CASSTAGHNSPLHF,TGTGCCAGCAGCACCGCGGGACACAATTCACCCCTCCACTTT
.,TRBV6-5,TRBJ1-6,once,CASSYPQGNSPLHF,TGTGCCAGCAGTTATCCTCAGGGTAATTCACCCCTCCACTTT
.,TRBV19,TRBJ2-2,.,CASNPGQNTGELFF,TGTGCCAGCAACCCGGGACAGAACACCGGGGAGCTGTTTTTT
.,TRBV11-2,TRBJ2-7,few,CASSPLSWAEQYF,TGTGCCAGCAGCCCACTGAGCTGGGCCGAGCAGTACTTC
.,TRBV2,TRBJ1-2,.,CASSVGRENYGYTF,TGTGCCAGCAGTGTTGGCAGAGAAAACTATGGCTACACCTTC
.,TRBV6-1,TRBJ2-2,.,CASRREGYAGELFF,TGTGCCAGCAGAAGAGAGGGTTACGCCGGGGAGCTGTTTTTT
.,TRBV5-1,TRBJ1-1,.,CASSPQASVMNTEAFF,TGCGCCAGCAGCCCCCAGGCCTCCGTGATGAACACTGAAGCTTTCTTT
.,TRBV5-6,TRBJ1-1,.,CASSVRVGTEAFF,TGTGCCAGCAGCGTTCGGGTAGGCACTGAAGCTTTCTTT
.,TRBV5-1,TRBJ1-4,.,CASSWGRLATNEKLFF,TGCGCCAGCAGCTGGGGACGGCTTGCAACTAATGAAAAACTGTTTTTT
TRBD1,TRBV19,TRBJ1-2,once,CASSNRGGYGYTF,TGTGCCAGTTCCAACAGGGGCGGCTATGGCTACACCTTC
.,TRBV7-3,TRBJ2-1,.,CASSNRASYNEQFF,TGTGCCAGCAGCAACAGGGCCTCCTACAATGAGCAGTTCTTC
.,TRBV30,TRBJ2-7,.,CAWKTPGASYEQYF,TGTGCCTGGAAAACCCCAGGGGCCTCCTACGAGCAGTACTTC
.,TRBV14,TRBJ2-3,.,CASSLGRPWGTDTQYF,TGTGCCAGCAGCCTAGGTCGACCCTGGGGCACAGATACGCAGTATTTT